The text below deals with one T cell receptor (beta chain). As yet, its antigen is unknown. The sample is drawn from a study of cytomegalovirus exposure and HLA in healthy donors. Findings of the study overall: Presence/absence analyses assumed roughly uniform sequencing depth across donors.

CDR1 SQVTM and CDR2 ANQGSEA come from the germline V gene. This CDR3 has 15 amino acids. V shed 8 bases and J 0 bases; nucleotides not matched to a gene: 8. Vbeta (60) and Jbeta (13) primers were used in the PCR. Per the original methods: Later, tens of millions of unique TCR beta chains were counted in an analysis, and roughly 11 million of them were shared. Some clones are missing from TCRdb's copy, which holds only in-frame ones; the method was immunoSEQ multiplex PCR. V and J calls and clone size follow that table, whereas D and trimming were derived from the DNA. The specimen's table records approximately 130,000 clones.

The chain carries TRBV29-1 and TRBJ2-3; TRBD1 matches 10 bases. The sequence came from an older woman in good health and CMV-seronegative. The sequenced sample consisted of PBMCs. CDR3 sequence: CSMRGQGTSTDTQYF. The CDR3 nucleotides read TGCAGCATGAGGGGACAGGGGACTAGCACAGATACGCAGTATTTT.